These 20 T cell receptor beta chains originate from one sample sequenced in a study of molecular identifiers for immune sequencing clone quantification. TCRdb redid the calling of the PCR reads with MiXCR, one entry per CDR3 protein. The sample includes over 300,000 distinct CDR3 sequences, roughly 24% seen only once; the top ten take around 0.74%. The sample was naive CD8+ T cells from blood, with Jurkat cell RNA spiked in. Subset defined: FACS-sorted CD8+CD4-CCR7+CD45RA+ naive T cells. These receptors originate from a human donor in good health. Some libraries in this study had Jurkat cell RNA spiked in.

This clonotype was picked up a small number of times. The chain has TRBV28 and TRBJ2-3; D unclear. The ends were cut back, 4 bases at V and 0 bases at J, with 23 bases in the middle. This CDR3 is 19 amino acids long. CDR1 and CDR2 from the germline V gene are MDHEN and SYDVKM. CDR3 loop: CASSSLGPAYTTSTDTQYF. The CDR3 nucleotides are TGTGCCAGCAGTTCATTAGGGCCGGCCTACACCACTAGCACAGATACGCAGTATTTT.

The chain has TRBV12-3 or TRBV12-4 and TRBJ1-5; 7 bases fit TRBD1. The CDR3 is 15 residues long. V shed 0 bases and J 8 bases; nucleotides not matched to a gene: 7. The CDR3, as DNA: TGTGCCAGCAGTTTAGCGCGGGGAGGGGGCGAGCCCCAGCATTTT. Its protein product is CASSLARGGGEPQHF.

This clonotype was counted ten times or more. This chain connects TRBV2 to TRBJ1-1; D is unresolved. Germline-derived CDR1 and CDR2 are SNHLY and FYNNEI. This CDR3 contains 14 residues. Trimming cost V 6 bases and J 3 bases, with 14 bases left between them. CDR3 sequence (DNA): TGTGCCAGCAGCCCTAAAGGAGGGTACACTGAAGCTTTCTTT. Translation gives CASSPKGGYTEAFF.

Many counts were recorded for this clonotype. This chain joins TRBV6-5 and TRBJ2-7, with TRBD2 as a possible D gene (5 bases). Germline loops: CDR1 MNHEY, CDR2 SVGAGI. V gave up 6 bases and J gave up 3 bases, with 12 bases separating them. There are 13 residues in the CDR3. Here the CDR3 reads CASSQGLIYEQYF. The CDR3 bases are TGTGCCAGCAGCCAAGGACTTATCTACGAGCAGTACTTC.

This clonotype was counted at least ten times. This chain joins TRBV28 and TRBJ2-7; perhaps TRBD2 as D (6 bases). Trimming stripped 3 bases from V and 0 bases from J, with 18 bases between. CDR1 is MDHEN and CDR2 is SYDVKM in the germline V gene. The CDR3 spans 17 residues. CDR3 nucleotides: TGTGCCAGCAGTTTTCGGTCGGTCCGGGGGTTCTCCTACGAGCAGTACTTC. Translating gives CASSFRSVRGFSYEQYF.

This clonotype was counted only a few times. The gene calls are TRBV28 and TRBJ2-1, with 10 bases fitting TRBD2. Trimming cost V 11 bases and J 7 bases; bases outside gene matches: 11. Looked up from germline, CDR1 is MDHEN and CDR2 is SYDVKM. This CDR3 region has 14 residues. CDR3 bases: TGTGCCGGCACCTACTCGGGACTAGCGAATGAGCAGTTCTTC. This encodes CAGTYSGLANEQFF.

This clonotype was observed at least ten times. This chain connects TRBV7-2 to TRBJ2-7; D gene uncertain. Germline lookup yields CDR1 SGHTA and CDR2 FQGNSA. The CDR3 runs 14 residues. V lost 1 base and J 3 bases, leaving 10 bases between the germline ends. The chain's CDR3 is CASSLEGPYYEQYF. The CDR3 DNA reads TGTGCCAGCAGCTTAGAAGGACCCTACTACGAGCAGTACTTC.

This clonotype has only a few counts. The gene calls are TRBV2 and TRBJ2-7; D is uncertain. Per germline, CDR1 SNHLY and CDR2 FYNNEI. The CDR3 has 15 amino acids. V lost 0 bases to trimming and J lost 5 bases, with 14 bases between them. The CDR3 coding sequence is TGTGCCAGCAGTGAAGCGCTTCAGATAGGGCACGAGCAGTACTTC. Protein product: CASSEALQIGHEQYF.

This clonotype was recorded once. Just one base apart from a much larger clone, this may be a read error. The chain combines TRBV28 with TRBJ2-2, with D possibly TRBD2 on 5 matching bases. Looked up from germline, CDR1 is MDHEN and CDR2 is SYDVKM. The length of the CDR3 is 15 residues. CDR3 residues: CASSSTAVPTGELVF. For the CDR3, the DNA is TGTGCCAGCAGCTCCACTGCAGTACCCACCGGGGAGCTGGTTTTT.

Many counts were recorded for this clonotype. The chain couples TRBV6-6 to TRBJ2-7; D gene ambiguous. Germline loops: CDR1 MNHNY, CDR2 SVGAGI (reference sequence). Trimming shortened V by 5 bases and J by 7 bases, and 9 bases separated the two germline ends. The CDR3 has 11 amino acids. CDR3 protein: CASSPGPEQYF. CDR3 bases: TGTGCCAGCAGTCCAGGCCCGGAGCAGTACTTC.

In regard to this clonotype: The conserved phenylalanine or tryptophan is not found at the CDR3 terminus, so this likely reflects a read error. The chain combines TRBV28 with TRBJ2-7, with 8 bases fitting TRBD1. The ends lost 1 base at V and 2 bases at J; junction bases unmatched: 10. This CDR3 comprises 17 residues. Germline lookup yields CDR1 MDHEN and CDR2 SYDVKM. The CDR3 sequence: CASSLYYRDRPTYEQYY. CDR3 sequence (DNA): TGTGCCAGCAGTTTATACTACCGGGACAGGCCGACCTACGAGCAGTACTAC.

This chain connects TRBV6-5 to TRBJ2-6; 7 bases fit TRBD1. The germline V gene has CDR1 MNHEY and CDR2 SVGAGI. V dropped 6 bases and J dropped 3; count of bases not matched to a gene: 2. There are 14 residues in the CDR3. Written as DNA, the CDR3 is TGTGCCAGCAGGACAGGGAGTGGGGCCAACGTCCTGACTTTC. This sequence encodes CASRTGSGANVLTF.

The chain has TRBV2 and TRBJ2-3, with TRBD2 matching over 11 bases. Losses at the gene ends were 6 bases for V and 4 bases for J; bases not matched to a gene: 6. The CDR3 is 15 residues long. The V gene's germline CDR1 is SNHLY and CDR2 FYNNEI. As DNA, the CDR3 is TGTGCCAGCAGCGCACTAGCGGGGGTAGCAGATACGCAGTATTTT. Amino acid sequence: CASSALAGVADTQYF.

This clonotype was seen repeatedly, ten times or more. The rearrangement links TRBV4-3 to TRBJ1-5; D is undetermined. Trimming pared 0 bases from V and 0 bases from J, leaving 9 bases between. Germline CDR1 LGHNA, CDR2 YSLEER. The CDR3 extends over 16 amino acids. CDR3 amino acids: CASSQDSPNSNQPQHF. The CDR3 coding sequence is TGCGCCAGCAGCCAAGATTCCCCTAATAGCAATCAGCCCCAGCATTTT.

This clonotype was counted a few times. The V and J genes are TRBV6-2 or TRBV6-3 and TRBJ1-5; perhaps TRBD1 as D (5 bases). The CDR3 runs to 15 residues. Germline V lookup: CDR1 MNHEY, CDR2 SVGEGT. The germline V and J ends were trimmed by 0 bases and 4 bases, with 10 bases remaining between them. The CDR3, as DNA: TGTGCCAGCAGTTACTCGGGGGTAGCAAATCAGCCCCAGCATTTT. Amino acid sequence: CASSYSGVANQPQHF.

About this clonotype: This may be a read error, as it is one base from a much larger clone. This chain links TRBV13 with TRBJ1-1; the D is unclear. The CDR3 covers 13 residues. Germline CDR1 is PRHDT and CDR2 is FYEKMQ (reference sequence). CDR3 nucleotide sequence: TGTGCCGGCAGCTCCTTCATGAACACTGAAGCTTTCTTT. Its protein product is CAGSSFMNTEAFF. Complete variable domain (other parts from reference TRBV13 and TRBJ1-1): AAGVIQSPRHLIKEKRETATLKCYPIPRHDTVYWYQQGPGQDPQFLISFYEKMQSDKGSIPDRFSAQQFSDYHSELNMSSLELGDSALYFCAGSSFMNTEAFFGQGTRLTVV.

This clonotype was counted at least ten times. This chain joins TRBV29-1 and TRBJ2-7; tentative D call: TRBD1 (5 bases). The CDR3 sequence is 13 residues long. The germline gives CDR1 SQVTM, CDR2 ANQGSEA. V lost 4 bases to trimming and J lost 4 bases, with 14 bases between them. CDR3 sequence (DNA): TGCAGCGTTGTCGGGCAGGGTGGGTACGAGCAGTACTTC. Encoded protein: CSVVGQGGYEQYF.

J is TRBJ2-1 and V is TRBV2, with TRBD2 identical over 11 bases. Germline V gene data show CDR1 as SNHLY and CDR2 as FYNNEI. This CDR3 region has 17 residues. V gave up 4 bases and J gave up 8 bases; unmatched junction bases: 13. CDR3 nucleotides: TGTGCCAGCAGTGGTATTAGCGGGGGGGCGGTCCCTCATGAGCAGTTCTTC. Translated: CASSGISGGAVPHEQFF.

This clonotype came up many times. V gene TRBV29-1 combines with J gene TRBJ1-1; 11 nucleotides agree with TRBD1. CDR3 length: 13 residues. The germline V gene has CDR1 SQVTM and CDR2 ANQGSEA. Trimming cost V 5 bases and J 5 bases; bases outside gene matches: 4. CDR3: CSVRTGGETEAFF. The CDR3 nucleotides read TGCAGCGTTCGGACAGGGGGCGAAACTGAAGCTTTCTTT.

Many counts were recorded for this clonotype. The chain recombines TRBV28 with TRBJ2-3; 10 nucleotides match TRBD2. Per germline, CDR1 MDHEN and CDR2 SYDVKM. The CDR3 has 16 residues. The V gene end was trimmed by 7 bases and the J gene end by 2 bases; junction bases not matched to a gene: 9. The CDR3 nucleotides read TGTGCCAGCACCAAGGGGACTAGCGAATACACAGATACGCAGTATTTT. Translating gives CASTKGTSEYTDTQYF.